In its sample, the clone carrying this T cell receptor (beta chain) was seen once. Its specificity is not known. This entry comes from a study of T cell repertoires in cytomegalovirus infection. As for the study in general: CMV epitopes in the study were HLA-C-restricted (recently identified) and HLA-B-restricted (well studied). Signatures in public TCR beta sequences pointed to both CMV infection and matching HLA type.

Study-level results: HLA-C-restricted CMV-specific TCR beta clonotypes were dominant in the ex vivo response. CMV carriers with the relevant HLA were identified by cumulative public TCR beta family frequency.

TCRdb re-called the reads through MiXCR, storing one row per CDR3 protein. This table has fewer than 650,000 distinct CDR3 sequences, roughly 43% appearing once. This sample comprised cultured PBMCs, obtained from culture after CMV antigen stimulation. The sequence was collected from a human donor in good health (CMV status not recorded). Some clones in this sample may be carry-over from other donors' samples.

CDR3 coding DNA: TGTGCCAGCAGTTCCAGGACTAGCGGGGTGGGGGAGACCCAGTACTTC. Amino acids: CASSSRTSGVGETQYF. J is TRBJ2-5 and V is TRBV7-9, with 12 bases fitting TRBD2. CDR1 is SEHNR, CDR2 FQNEAQ, per germline (reference sequence). V was pared by 6 bases and J by 5 bases, with 10 bases of the junction left unmatched. This CDR3 is built from 16 residues.